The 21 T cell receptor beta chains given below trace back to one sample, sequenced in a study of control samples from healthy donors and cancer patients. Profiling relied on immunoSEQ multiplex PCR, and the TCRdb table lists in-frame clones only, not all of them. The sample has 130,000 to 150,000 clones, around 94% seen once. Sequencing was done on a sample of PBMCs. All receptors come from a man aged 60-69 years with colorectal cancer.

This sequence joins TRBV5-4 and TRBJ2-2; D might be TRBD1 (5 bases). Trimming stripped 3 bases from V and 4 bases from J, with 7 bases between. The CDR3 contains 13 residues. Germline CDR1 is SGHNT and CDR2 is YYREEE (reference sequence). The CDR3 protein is CASSWTTTGELFF. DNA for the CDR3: TGTGCCAGCAGCTGGACAACCACCGGGGAGCTGTTTTTT. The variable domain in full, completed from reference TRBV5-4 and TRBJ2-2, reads ETGVTQSPTHLIKTRGQQVTLRCSSQSGHNTVSWYQQALGQGPQFIFQYYREEENGRGNFPPRFSGLQFPNYSSELNVNALELDDSALYLCASSWTTTGELFFGEGSRLTVL.

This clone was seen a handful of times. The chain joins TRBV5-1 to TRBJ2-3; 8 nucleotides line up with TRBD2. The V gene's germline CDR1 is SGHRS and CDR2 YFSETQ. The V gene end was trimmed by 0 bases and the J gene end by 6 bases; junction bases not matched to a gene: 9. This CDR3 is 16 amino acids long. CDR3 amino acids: CASSLEGSGAGDTQYF. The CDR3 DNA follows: TGCGCCAGCAGCTTGGAGGGTAGCGGGGCAGGGGATACGCAGTATTTT. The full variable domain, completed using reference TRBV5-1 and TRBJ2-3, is KAGVTQTPRYLIKTRGQQVTLSCSPISGHRSVSWYQQTPGQGLQFLFEYFSETQRNKGNFPGRFSGRQFSNSRSEMNVSTLELGDSALYLCASSLEGSGAGDTQYFGPGTRLTVL.

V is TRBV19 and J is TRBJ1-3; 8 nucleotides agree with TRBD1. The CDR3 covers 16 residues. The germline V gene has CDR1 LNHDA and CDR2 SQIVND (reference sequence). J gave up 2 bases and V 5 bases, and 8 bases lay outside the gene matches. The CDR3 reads CASSGWTGLTGNTIYF. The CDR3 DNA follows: TGTGCCAGTAGTGGATGGACAGGGCTAACTGGAAACACCATATATTTT.

CDR3 nucleotide sequence: TGTGCCAGCAGTTACTCTGGCGGGGGGCTAAGCAATGAGCAGTTCTTC. Its protein is CASSYSGGGLSNEQFF. This chain uses TRBV6-5 with TRBJ2-1; 8 positions agree with TRBD2. Looked up from germline, CDR1 is MNHEY and CDR2 is SVGAGI. V trimming: 0 bases; J trimming: 6 bases; junction bases outside the gene matches: 7. This CDR3 comprises 16 residues.

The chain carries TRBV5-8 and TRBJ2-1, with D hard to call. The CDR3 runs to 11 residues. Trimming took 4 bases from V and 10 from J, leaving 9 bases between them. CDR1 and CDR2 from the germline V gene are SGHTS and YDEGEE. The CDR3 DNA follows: TGTGCCAGCAGCGCCCGGATAGAGCAGTTCTTC. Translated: CASSARIEQFF. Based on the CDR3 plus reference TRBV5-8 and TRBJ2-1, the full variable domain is EAGVTQSPTHLIKTRGQQATLRCSPISGHTSVYWYQQALGLGLQFLLWYDEGEERNRGNFPPRFSGRQFPNYSSELNVNALELEDSALYLCASSARIEQFFGPGTRLTVL.

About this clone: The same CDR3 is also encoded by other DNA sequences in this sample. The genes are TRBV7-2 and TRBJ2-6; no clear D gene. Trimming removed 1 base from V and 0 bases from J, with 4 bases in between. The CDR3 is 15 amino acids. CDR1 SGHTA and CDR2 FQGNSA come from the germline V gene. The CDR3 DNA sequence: TGTGCCAGCAGCTTAGATGGCTCTGGGGCCAACGTCCTGACTTTC. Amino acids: CASSLDGSGANVLTF.

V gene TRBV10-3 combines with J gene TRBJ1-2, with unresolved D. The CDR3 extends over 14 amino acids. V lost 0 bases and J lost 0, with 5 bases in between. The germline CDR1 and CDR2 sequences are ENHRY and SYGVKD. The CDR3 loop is CAISESSANYGYTF. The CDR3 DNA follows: TGTGCCATCAGTGAGTCTTCGGCTAACTATGGCTACACCTTC.

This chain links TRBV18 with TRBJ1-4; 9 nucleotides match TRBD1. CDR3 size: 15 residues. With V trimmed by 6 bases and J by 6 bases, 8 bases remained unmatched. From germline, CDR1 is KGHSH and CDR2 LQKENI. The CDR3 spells CASSSTGQGYEKLFF. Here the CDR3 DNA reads TGTGCCAGCTCGTCAACAGGACAGGGGTATGAAAAACTGTTTTTT.

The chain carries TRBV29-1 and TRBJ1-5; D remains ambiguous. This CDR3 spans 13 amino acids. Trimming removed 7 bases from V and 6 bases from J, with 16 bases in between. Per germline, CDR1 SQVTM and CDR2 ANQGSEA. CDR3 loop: CSALGDWSQPQHF. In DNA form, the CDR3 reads TGCAGCGCCCTGGGAGATTGGAGTCAGCCCCAGCATTTT.

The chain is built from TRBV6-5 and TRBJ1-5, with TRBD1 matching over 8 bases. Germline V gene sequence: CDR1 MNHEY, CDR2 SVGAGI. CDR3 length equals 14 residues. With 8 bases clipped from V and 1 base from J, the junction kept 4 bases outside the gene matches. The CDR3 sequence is CASVWTGSNQPQHF. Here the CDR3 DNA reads TGTGCCAGCGTTTGGACAGGGAGCAATCAGCCCCAGCATTTT.

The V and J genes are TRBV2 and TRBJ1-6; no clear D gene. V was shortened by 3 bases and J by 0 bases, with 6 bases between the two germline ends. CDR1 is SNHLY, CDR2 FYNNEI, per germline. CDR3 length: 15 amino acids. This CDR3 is CASSDMSSYNSPLHF. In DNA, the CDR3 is TGTGCCAGCAGTGACATGAGCTCCTATAATTCACCCCTCCACTTT.

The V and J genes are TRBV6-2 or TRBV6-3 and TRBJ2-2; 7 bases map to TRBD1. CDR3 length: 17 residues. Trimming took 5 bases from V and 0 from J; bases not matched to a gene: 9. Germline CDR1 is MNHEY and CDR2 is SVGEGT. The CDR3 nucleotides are TGTGCCAGCAGTGGGGAACTAGGACAGGCGAACACCGGGGAGCTGTTTTTT. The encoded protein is CASSGELGQANTGELFF.

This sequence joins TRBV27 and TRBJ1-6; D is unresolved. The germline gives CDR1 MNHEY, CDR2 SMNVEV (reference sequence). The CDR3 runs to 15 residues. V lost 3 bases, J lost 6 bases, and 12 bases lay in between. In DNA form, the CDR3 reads TGTGCCAGCAGTTTGGAACCGGCGACTAATTCACCCCTCCACTTT. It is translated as CASSLEPATNSPLHF.

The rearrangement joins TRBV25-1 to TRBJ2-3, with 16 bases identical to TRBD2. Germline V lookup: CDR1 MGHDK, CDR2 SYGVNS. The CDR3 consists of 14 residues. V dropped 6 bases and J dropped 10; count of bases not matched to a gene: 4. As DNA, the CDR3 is TGTGCCAGCAGAGGGACTAGCGGGGGGGCCGCGCAGTATTTT. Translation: CASRGTSGGAAQYF. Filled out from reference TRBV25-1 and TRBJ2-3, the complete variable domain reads EADIYQTPRYLVIGTGKKITLECSQTMGHDKMYWYQQDPGMELHLIHYSYGVNSTEKGDLSSESTVSRIRTEHFPLTLESARPSHTSQYLCASRGTSGGAAQYFGPGTRLTVL.

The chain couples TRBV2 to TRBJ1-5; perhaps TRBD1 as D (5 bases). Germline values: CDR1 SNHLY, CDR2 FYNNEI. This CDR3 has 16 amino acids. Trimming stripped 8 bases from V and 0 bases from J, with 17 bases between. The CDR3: CASSGRGAYSNQPQHF. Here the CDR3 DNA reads TGTGCCAGCTCCGGTAGGGGAGCTTATAGCAATCAGCCCCAGCATTTT.

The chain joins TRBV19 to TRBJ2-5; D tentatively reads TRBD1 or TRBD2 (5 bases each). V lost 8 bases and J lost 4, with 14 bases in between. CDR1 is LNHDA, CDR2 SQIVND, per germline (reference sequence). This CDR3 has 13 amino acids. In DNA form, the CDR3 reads TGTGCCAGTTCGCCGGGGACCACAGAGACCCAGTACTTC. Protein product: CASSPGTTETQYF.

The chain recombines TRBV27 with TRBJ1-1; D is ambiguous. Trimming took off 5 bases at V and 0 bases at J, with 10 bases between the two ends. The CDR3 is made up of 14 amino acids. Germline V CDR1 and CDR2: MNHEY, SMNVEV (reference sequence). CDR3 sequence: CASSPNSMNTEAFF. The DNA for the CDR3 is TGTGCCAGCAGTCCGAATTCAATGAACACTGAAGCTTTCTTT.

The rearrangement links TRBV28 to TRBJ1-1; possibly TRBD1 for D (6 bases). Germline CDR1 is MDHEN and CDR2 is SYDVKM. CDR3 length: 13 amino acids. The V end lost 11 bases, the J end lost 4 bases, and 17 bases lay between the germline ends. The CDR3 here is CASRGIYGTEAFF. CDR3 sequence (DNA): TGTGCCTCGAGGGGGATCTATGGCACTGAAGCTTTCTTT.

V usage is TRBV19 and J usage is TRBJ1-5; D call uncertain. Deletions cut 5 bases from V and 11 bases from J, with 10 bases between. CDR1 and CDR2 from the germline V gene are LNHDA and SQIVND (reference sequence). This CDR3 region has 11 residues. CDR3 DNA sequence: TGTGCCAGTAGTGGCGGCCGGGCCCAGCATTTT. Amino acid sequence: CASSGGRAQHF. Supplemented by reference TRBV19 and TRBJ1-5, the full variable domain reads DGGITQSPKYLFRKEGQNVTLSCEQNLNHDAMYWYRQDPGQGLRLIYYSQIVNDFQKGDIAEGYSVSREKKESFPLTVTSAQKNPTAFYLCASSGGRAQHFGDGTRLSIL.

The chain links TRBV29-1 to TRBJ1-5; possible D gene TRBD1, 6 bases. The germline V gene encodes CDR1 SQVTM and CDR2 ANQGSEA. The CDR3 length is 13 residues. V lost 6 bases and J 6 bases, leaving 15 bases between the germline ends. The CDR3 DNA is TGCAGCGTCGGGGGGGGGCACGGTCAGCCCCAGCATTTT. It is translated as CSVGGGHGQPQHF.

The CDR3 loop reads CASSPRPSSYNEQFF. The CDR3 DNA is TGTGCCAGCAGCCCGCGGCCCAGCTCCTACAATGAGCAGTTCTTC. The rearrangement joins TRBV7-6 to TRBJ2-1, with D unclear. This CDR3 has 15 amino acids. With 5 bases removed from V and 0 bases from J, the gap between germline ends came to 11 bases. Germline CDR1 SGHVS, CDR2 FNYEAQ.